The 32 T cell receptor beta chains reported below all come from one sample, sequenced in a study of shared clonotypes between healthy human individuals. Profiled with immunoSEQ multiplex PCR; TCRdb holds only in-frame clones, not every one. The sample contains 2,500,000 or so clones, approximately 93% of which appear only once. Source material: naive CD4+ T cells from PBMCs. As for subset: CD45RA+ positively selected. These TCRs come from a man between 18 and 29 years old in good health. Some clones in this sample may be carry-over from other donors' samples.

This clone was observed a few times. This chain joins TRBV7-7 and TRBJ1-1, with 9 bases matching TRBD1. This CDR3 region has 13 residues. Germline CDR1 and CDR2: SSHAT and FNYEAQ (reference sequence). The V and J ends lost 3 bases and 6 bases, in that order; junction bases with no gene match: 2. The CDR3 protein is CASSLDRGAEAFF. CDR3 coding DNA: TGTGCCAGCAGCTTGGACAGGGGTGCTGAAGCTTTCTTT.

The chain is built from TRBV6-1 and TRBJ1-2; D is perhaps TRBD1 (5 bases). Germline V gene lookup returns CDR1 MNHNS and CDR2 SASEGT. Trimming removed 0 bases at V and 5 bases at J, with 13 bases between. This CDR3 contains 15 residues. CDR3 region: CASSEAWTPGYGYTF. CDR3 DNA: TGTGCCAGCAGTGAAGCGTGGACACCCGGATATGGCTACACCTTC.

The chain employs TRBV5-8 and TRBJ1-2; D is uncertain. This CDR3 is built from 11 residues. Trimming took off 0 bases at V and 8 bases at J, with 5 bases between the two ends. Germline assignment: CDR1 SGHTS and CDR2 YDEGEE. DNA of the CDR3: TGTGCCAGCAGCTTGGGGGTCGGCTACACCTTC. It is translated as CASSLGVGYTF.

The rearrangement uses TRBV6-5 and TRBJ2-5; D may be TRBD1 (6 bases). The closer fit of TRBJ2-7 to the DNA end suggests the J call may be wrong. In germline, CDR1 is MNHEY, CDR2 SVGAGI. This CDR3 has 12 amino acids. The CDR3 bases are TGTGCCAGCAGAACAGGGAGCCGCGAGCAGTACTTC. Residues: CASRTGSREQYF.

The chain recombines TRBV5-1 with TRBJ1-5, with D unresolved. Germline V CDR1 and CDR2: SGHRS, YFSETQ. The V end was cut by 0 bases, the J end by 2 bases, with 9 bases between. CDR3 size: 15 residues. The CDR3 is CASSLAGFRNQPQHF. CDR3 nucleotides: TGCGCCAGCAGCTTGGCTGGGTTCCGCAATCAGCCCCAGCATTTT.

CDR3 DNA sequence: TGTGCCAGCAGTGTTCTTAGACAGGTTGCAGAGACCCAGTACTTC. Translation gives CASSVLRQVAETQYF. The genes are TRBV6-1 and TRBJ2-5; perhaps TRBD1 as D (6 bases). Per germline, CDR1 MNHNS and CDR2 SASEGT. CDR3 size: 15 residues. Between the trimmed V and J ends, which lost 4 bases and 4 bases, there was a span of 16 bases.

This sequence joins TRBV7-1 and TRBJ2-6, with a possible D match to TRBD1 (5 bases). TRBV7-1 qualifies as an ORF whose function is uncertain. Trimming took 5 bases from V and 5 from J, leaving 22 bases between them. The CDR3 totals 18 residues. This CDR3 is CASSEVARGQSRANVLTF. The DNA of the CDR3 is TGTGCCAGCAGCGAGGTAGCTCGAGGACAAAGTCGGGCCAACGTCCTGACTTTC.

The genes are TRBV9 and TRBJ1-5, with D uncertain. Germline V CDR1 and CDR2: SGDLS, YYNGEE. This CDR3 is 15 amino acids long. V was shortened by 3 bases and J by 4 bases, with 14 bases between the two germline ends. CDR3 in DNA: TGTGCCAGCAGCGCCCTGGCGGAGGCTAATCAGCCCCAGCATTTT. Its translation: CASSALAEANQPQHF.

The chain links TRBV28 to TRBJ1-4; D is uncertain. The CDR3 contains 12 residues. Germline assignment: CDR1 MDHEN and CDR2 SYDVKM. V was pared by 7 bases and J by 8 bases, with 11 bases between. The CDR3 protein is CASTNSVEKLFF. The DNA for the CDR3 is TGTGCCAGCACTAACAGTGTGGAAAAACTGTTTTTT.

This chain connects TRBV18 to TRBJ1-3; the D is unclear. The V gene lost 3 bases and the J gene lost 0 bases, with 9 bases spanning the gap. Germline loops: CDR1 KGHSH, CDR2 LQKENI. The CDR3 is 15 amino acids. CDR3 nucleotide sequence: TGTGCCAGCTCACCGTCTCGAGCCTCTGGAAACACCATATATTTT. It is translated as CASSPSRASGNTIYF.

The chain uses TRBV4-1 and TRBJ2-5, with a tentative D call TRBD1 (7 bases). The end of the DNA aligns better with TRBJ2-7, so the J call may be wrong. Germline assignment: CDR1 MGHRA and CDR2 YSYEKL. CDR3 length: 15 residues. The DNA for the CDR3 is TGCGCCAGCAGCCAACAGGCAGGGGGGTCCTACGAGCAGTACTTC. This sequence encodes CASSQQAGGSYEQYF.

The V call is TRBV5-5, the J call TRBJ1-1; D unclear. V was trimmed by 4 bases and J by 8 bases, leaving 9 bases between them. CDR3 length equals 11 residues. Per germline, CDR1 SGHKS and CDR2 YYEKEE (reference sequence). CDR3 nucleotide sequence: TGTGCCAGCAGCCTATTGGGAGAAGCTTTCTTT. Its protein product is CASSLLGEAFF.

This clone was observed a single time. The chain employs TRBV25-1 and TRBJ1-2, with no clear D. Germline V lookup: CDR1 MGHDK, CDR2 SYGVNS. Trimming removed 1 base from V and 3 bases from J, with 9 bases in between. The CDR3 runs to 14 residues. The CDR3 region has the DNA TGTGCCAGCAGTGAATTCGCAGATGACTATGGCTACACCTTC. Its translation: CASSEFADDYGYTF.

The chain links TRBV2 to TRBJ2-7, with a possible D match to TRBD1 (6 bases). Germline CDR1 SNHLY, CDR2 FYNNEI. CDR3 length: 12 residues. Trimming stripped 6 bases from V and 7 bases from J, with 13 bases between. In nucleotides, the CDR3 is TGTGCCAGCAGAGCCCAGGGGTGGGAGCAGTACTTC. Protein: CASRAQGWEQYF. The full variable domain, its missing parts supplied by reference TRBV2 and TRBJ2-7, is EPEVTQTPSHQVTQMGQEVILRCVPISNHLYFYWYRQILGQKVEFLVSFYNNEISEKSEIFDDQFSVERPDGSNFTLKIRSTKLEDSAMYFCASRAQGWEQYFGPGTRLTVT.

Here the CDR3 reads CASSPEDRGIYEQYF. For the CDR3, the DNA is TGTGCCAGCTCACCAGAGGACAGGGGGATCTACGAGCAGTACTTC. This sequence joins TRBV18 and TRBJ2-7, with 10 bases identical to TRBD1. Germline V CDR1 and CDR2: KGHSH, LQKENI. V gave up 2 bases and J gave up 3 bases; unmatched junction bases: 4. This CDR3 has 15 amino acids.

The chain combines TRBV11-2 with TRBJ2-7, with 8 bases lining up with TRBD2. The V and J ends lost 6 bases and 3 bases, in that order; junction bases with no gene match: 13. This CDR3 region has 16 residues. Germline V gene sequence: CDR1 SGHAT, CDR2 FQNNGV. The CDR3 spells CASRPGGAGVSYEQYF. CDR3 coding DNA: TGTGCCAGCAGACCCGGGGGAGCGGGAGTTAGCTACGAGCAGTACTTC.

In regard to this clone: Different DNA sequences within this sample yield the same CDR3. The chain combines TRBV4-2 with TRBJ2-5; D is perhaps TRBD2 (7 bases). This CDR3 contains 16 residues. V was clipped by 1 base and J by 0 bases, with 12 bases between them. Germline V gene lookup returns CDR1 LGHNA and CDR2 YNFKEQ. The CDR3 here is CASSQGGRGYQETQYF. Written as DNA, the CDR3 is TGTGCCAGCAGCCAAGGGGGGAGGGGGTACCAAGAGACCCAGTACTTC.

J is TRBJ2-7 and V is TRBV10-2, with 8 bases fitting TRBD1. Trimming took 8 bases from V and 7 from J; bases not matched to a gene: 13. Germline-derived CDR1 and CDR2 are WSHSY and SAAADI. The CDR3 is 14 amino acids. The CDR3 here is CASQAGQAFEEQYF. DNA for the CDR3: TGCGCCAGCCAGGCGGGACAGGCGTTTGAGGAGCAGTACTTC.

This sequence joins TRBV6-6 and TRBJ1-5; no clear D. Germline CDR1 MNHNY, CDR2 SVGAGI (reference sequence). Trimming took 6 bases from V and 2 from J, leaving 14 bases between them. The CDR3 sequence is 15 residues long. Here the CDR3 DNA reads TGTGCCAGCAGCAGTCAAGGTGCCCGCAATCAGCCCCAGCATTTT. Translated, it gives CASSSQGARNQPQHF.

The chain combines TRBV2 with TRBJ2-7; D is undetermined. The CDR3 is made up of 14 amino acids. Per the germline V gene, CDR1 is SNHLY and CDR2 is FYNNEI. Trimming cost V 3 bases and J 0 bases, with 9 bases left between them. The chain's CDR3 is CASSDNRHSYEQYF. In DNA, the CDR3 is TGTGCCAGCAGTGACAACCGCCACTCCTACGAGCAGTACTTC.

This clone is a singleton in its sample. The chain combines TRBV9 with TRBJ2-2, with D possibly being TRBD2 (6 bases). This CDR3 spans 16 amino acids. V lost 3 bases to trimming and J lost 4 bases, with 16 bases between them. Germline V gene data show CDR1 as SGDLS and CDR2 as YYNGEE. CDR3 region: CASSERLPRGTGELFF. CDR3 nucleotides: TGTGCCAGCAGCGAACGACTCCCGCGGGGCACCGGGGAGCTGTTTTTT.

J is TRBJ2-7 and V is TRBV6-5; 8 positions agree with TRBD2. V dropped 7 bases and J dropped 0; count of bases not matched to a gene: 5. The CDR3 has 14 residues. CDR1 MNHEY and CDR2 SVGAGI come from the germline V gene. The CDR3 region has the DNA TGTGCCAGCACCCGGGGGGGGAACTCCTACGAGCAGTACTTC. It codes for CASTRGGNSYEQYF.

This clone was counted a few times. The J gene is TRBJ1-5, the V gene TRBV6-6; no clear D gene. This CDR3 comprises 16 residues. The V end was cut by 0 bases, the J end by 2 bases, with 11 bases between. Germline V gene sequence: CDR1 MNHNY, CDR2 SVGAGI (reference sequence). The CDR3 reads CASSYSYSDGNQPQHF. CDR3 coding DNA: TGTGCCAGCAGTTACTCGTACAGTGATGGCAATCAGCCCCAGCATTTT.

The V call is TRBV5-1, the J call TRBJ1-1; D might be TRBD1 (6 bases). Per the germline V gene, CDR1 is SGHRS and CDR2 is YFSETQ. V was cut by 2 bases and J by 5 bases, with 16 bases left in between. The CDR3 sequence is 15 residues long. CDR3 coding DNA: TGCGCCAGCAGCTTAGAACAGGGAAGAGTAACTGAAGCTTTCTTT. Its translation: CASSLEQGRVTEAFF.

Only one count was recorded for this clone. DNA of the CDR3: TGTGCCAGCAGACCAGGGGGCTCGATCACTGAAGCTTTCTTT. This encodes CASRPGGSITEAFF. This chain links TRBV11-3 with TRBJ1-1; 8 positions agree with TRBD1. V lost 6 bases, J lost 4 bases, and 7 bases stayed unmatched. The CDR3 contains 14 residues. Germline CDR1 is SGHNT and CDR2 is YENEEA.

The V gene is TRBV2, the J gene TRBJ2-5, with TRBD2 identical over 11 bases. The CDR3 covers 17 residues. The germline gives CDR1 SNHLY, CDR2 FYNNEI. The V gene end was trimmed by 5 bases and the J gene end by 5 bases; junction bases not matched to a gene: 13. The CDR3 is CASSLLPGTSGAETQYF. In DNA form, the CDR3 reads TGTGCCAGCAGTCTACTTCCCGGGACTAGCGGAGCGGAGACCCAGTACTTC.

With regard to this clone: The same CDR3 arises from other DNA sequences in this sample as well. This sequence joins TRBV19 and TRBJ2-7; 10 bases line up with TRBD2. The CDR3 extends over 16 amino acids. Losses at the gene ends were 4 bases for V and 0 bases for J; bases not matched to a gene: 6. Germline CDR1 and CDR2: LNHDA and SQIVND (reference sequence). CDR3 in amino acids: CASSRGLAVSSYEQYF. CDR3 DNA sequence: TGTGCCAGTAGTAGAGGACTAGCGGTTAGCTCCTACGAGCAGTACTTC.

DNA for the CDR3: TGTGCCAGCAGTGAACCCCTCCAGGTGGCCGAAAAACTGTTTTTT. This codes for CASSEPLQVAEKLFF. The chain links TRBV6-1 to TRBJ1-4, with no clear D. Looked up from germline, CDR1 is MNHNS and CDR2 is SASEGT. This CDR3 is 15 amino acids long. V lost 2 bases, J lost 8 bases, and 15 bases lay in between.

This clone has only a few counts. The chain combines TRBV14 with TRBJ1-1, with a weak D call TRBD1 (6 bases). Germline V gives CDR1 SGHDN, CDR2 FVKESK. V was pared by 4 bases and J by 0 bases, with 12 bases between. The CDR3 is made up of 15 amino acids. CDR3 DNA: TGTGCCAGCAGCCCCTTGAGGGGGGTGAACACTGAAGCTTTCTTT. This sequence encodes CASSPLRGVNTEAFF. The full variable domain, rest sourced from reference TRBV14 and TRBJ1-1, is EAGVTQFPSHSVIEKGQTVTLRCDPISGHDNLYWYRRVMGKEIKFLLHFVKESKQDESGMPNNRFLAERTGGTYSTLKVQPAELEDSGVYFCASSPLRGVNTEAFFGQGTRLTVV.

The DNA of the CDR3 is TGTGCCAGCAGCCCGGGGAGGCTAGCAGAAAACAATGAGCAGTTCTTC. Protein sequence: CASSPGRLAENNEQFF. The gene calls are TRBV7-3 and TRBJ2-1, with D maybe TRBD2 (6 bases). This CDR3 has 16 residues. The V end was cut by 5 bases, the J end by 5 bases, with 19 bases between. In germline, CDR1 is SGHTA, CDR2 FQGTGA. Full variable domain (missing parts from reference TRBV7-3 and TRBJ2-1): GAGVSQTPSNKVTEKGKYVELRCDPISGHTALYWYRQSLGQGPEFLIYFQGTGAADDSGLPNDRFFAVRPEGSVSTLKIQRTERGDSAVYLCASSPGRLAENNEQFFGPGTRLTVL.

This clone was recorded a few times. The chain has TRBV29-1 and TRBJ1-1, with no clear D. This CDR3 region has 10 residues. The V end was cut by 7 bases, the J end by 7 bases, with 10 bases between. The germline V gene encodes CDR1 SQVTM and CDR2 ANQGSEA. DNA of the CDR3: TGCAGCGGAGACTTGCGTGAAGCTTTCTTT. Amino acid sequence: CSGDLREAFF.

The chain employs TRBV6-1 and TRBJ2-1, with TRBD2 matching over 13 bases. Germline lookup yields CDR1 MNHNS and CDR2 SASEGT. The CDR3 length is 15 residues. Germline trimming cut 5 bases from V and 6 bases from J; bases unmatched to any gene: 4. The CDR3 sequence is CASSSGTSGINEQFF. The CDR3 bases are TGTGCCAGCAGTTCCGGGACTAGCGGGATCAATGAGCAGTTCTTC.